Listed below are T cell receptor beta chains from one sample, sequenced in a study of T cell changes during pregnancy in multiple sclerosis. The method was immunoSEQ multiplex PCR; TCRdb's version includes in-frame clones alone and lacks a portion of them. Here the sample spans 68,000 or so clones, approximately 90% being singletons. The sequencing used peripheral blood, collected in the second trimester of pregnancy. These receptors all come from a female donor in good health, enrolled as a control in a pregnancy study. CDR3s include the opening cysteine and the closing phenylalanine or tryptophan.

V gene	J gene	CDR3 protein
TRBV5-4	TRBJ1-1	CASSLGQGSNTEAFF
TRBV11-2	TRBJ2-7	CASSLERTSGTFGYEQYF
TRBV28	TRBJ2-1	CASSLVQGSYNEQFF
TRBV5-4	TRBJ2-7	CASSAATSSYEQYF
TRBV30	TRBJ1-1	CGGGRITEAFF
TRBV2	TRBJ2-1	CASGTNEQFF
TRBV9	TRBJ2-5	CASSVVPGEETQYF
TRBV6-5	TRBJ1-6	CASSYSFTGNNSPLHF
TRBV6-5	TRBJ2-2	CASSIAGGGGELFF
TRBV27	TRBJ2-3	CASSTGSGGTDTQYF
TRBV5-6	TRBJ2-7	CASSLLGRSEQYF
TRBV4-3	TRBJ2-2	CASSQDEASGSIYGELFF
TRBV6-5	TRBJ2-2	CASRSLAGVTGELFF
TRBV5-6	TRBJ1-2	CASSLAFVGTVTLYGYTF
TRBV5-1	TRBJ2-3	CASAVGTGTSGVWTDTQYF
TRBV7-8	TRBJ2-1	CASSQKGQEGSSYNEQFF
TRBV28	TRBJ1-6	CASRKPWDSANSPLHF